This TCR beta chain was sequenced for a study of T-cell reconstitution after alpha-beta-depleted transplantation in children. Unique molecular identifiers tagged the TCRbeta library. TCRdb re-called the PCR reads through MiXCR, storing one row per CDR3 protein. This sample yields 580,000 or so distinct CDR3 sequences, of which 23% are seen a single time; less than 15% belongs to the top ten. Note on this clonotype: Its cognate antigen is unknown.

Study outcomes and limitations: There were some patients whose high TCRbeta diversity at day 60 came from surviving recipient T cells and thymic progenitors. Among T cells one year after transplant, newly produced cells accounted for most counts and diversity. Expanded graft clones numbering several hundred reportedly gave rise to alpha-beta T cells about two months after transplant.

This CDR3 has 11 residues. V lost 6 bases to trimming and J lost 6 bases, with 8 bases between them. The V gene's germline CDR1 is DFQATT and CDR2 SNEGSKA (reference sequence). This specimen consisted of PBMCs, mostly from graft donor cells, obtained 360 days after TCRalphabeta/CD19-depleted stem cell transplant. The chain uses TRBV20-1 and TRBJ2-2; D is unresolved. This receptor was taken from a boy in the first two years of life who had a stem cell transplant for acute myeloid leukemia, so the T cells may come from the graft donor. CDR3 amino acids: CSARAAGELFF. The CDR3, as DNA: TGCAGTGCCCGGGCGGCCGGGGAGCTGTTTTTT.